A single sample gave rise to the 14 T cell receptor beta chains below, sequenced in a study of blood T cell repertoires in COVID-19. Sequencing was performed with immunoSEQ multiplex PCR; in TCRdb, only in-frame clones are kept and a portion is missing. The data hold over 150,000 clones, with more than 70% observed a single time. Input material: peripheral blood. These receptors originate from a man aged 50 to 60 with active or convalescent COVID-19.

The genes are TRBV6-5 and TRBJ2-5; 12 bases are shared with TRBD2. In germline, CDR1 is MNHEY, CDR2 SVGAGI. The J segment lost 5 bases and the V segment lost 6 bases, leaving 7 bases of the junction unmatched. The length of the CDR3 is 15 residues. The chain's CDR3 is CASSRTSGRRETQYF. Written as DNA, the CDR3 is TGTGCCAGCAGCCGTACTAGCGGGAGGCGGGAGACCCAGTACTTC.

This sequence joins TRBV3-1 (or the pseudogene TRBV3-2) and TRBJ2-1; 7 bases fit TRBD2. CDR1 LGHDT and CDR2 YNNKEL come from the germline V gene (reference sequence). The CDR3 length is 18 residues. J gave up 4 bases and V 4 bases, and 16 bases lay outside the gene matches. CDR3 sequence reads: CASSLDLAWGGSYNEQFF. Here the CDR3 DNA reads TGTGCCAGCAGCCTAGACCTCGCCTGGGGGGGGAGTTACAATGAGCAGTTCTTC.

The chain carries TRBV7-9 and TRBJ2-5; 12 bases fit TRBD2. CDR1 is SEHNR, CDR2 FQNEAQ, per germline (reference sequence). This CDR3 spans 15 amino acids. The V and J ends lost 6 bases and 4 bases, in that order; junction bases with no gene match: 6. The CDR3 sequence is CASRQLAGGRETQYF. The DNA for the CDR3 is TGTGCCAGCAGACAACTAGCGGGGGGCAGAGAGACCCAGTACTTC.

The V gene is TRBV7-3, the J gene TRBJ2-1; 9 nucleotides line up with TRBD1. The CDR3 covers 16 residues. The germline V gene encodes CDR1 SGHTA and CDR2 FQGTGA. Germline trimming cut 5 bases from V and 4 bases from J; bases unmatched to any gene: 9. The CDR3 coding sequence is TGTGCCAGCAGCACGACAGGGGGAATAGCGTACAATGAGCAGTTCTTC. The encoded protein is CASSTTGGIAYNEQFF. Filled out from reference TRBV7-3 and TRBJ2-1, the complete variable domain reads GAGVSQTPSNKVTEKGKYVELRCDPISGHTALYWYRQSLGQGPEFLIYFQGTGAADDSGLPNDRFFAVRPEGSVSTLKIQRTERGDSAVYLCASSTTGGIAYNEQFFGPGTRLTVL.

The gene calls are TRBV9 and TRBJ1-1; D is possibly TRBD1 (6 bases). There are 14 residues in the CDR3. V lost 0 bases to trimming and J lost 1 base, with 7 bases between them. Germline loops: CDR1 SGDLS, CDR2 YYNGEE. The CDR3 DNA is TGTGCCAGCAGCGTAGGGACAGCGAACACTGAAGCTTTCTTT. Protein product: CASSVGTANTEAFF.

V and J are TRBV7-8 and TRBJ1-6, with D perhaps matching TRBD1 (5 bases). The V gene's germline CDR1 is SGHVS and CDR2 FQNEAQ. CDR3 size: 14 residues. V was shortened by 1 base and J by 6 bases, with 7 bases between the two germline ends. CDR3 in DNA: TGTGCCAGCAGCTTAGGACAGCTTAATTCACCCCTCCACTTT. Its protein is CASSLGQLNSPLHF.

DNA for the CDR3: TGTGCCAGTAGTATTTCACAGAACACAGATACGCAGTATTTT. It yields the protein CASSISQNTDTQYF. The V call is TRBV19, the J call TRBJ2-3, with D unclear. Trimming took 3 bases from V and 2 from J, leaving 9 bases between them. The CDR3 consists of 14 residues. The germline V gene has CDR1 LNHDA and CDR2 SQIVND (reference sequence). Filled out from reference TRBV19 and TRBJ2-3, the complete variable domain reads DGGITQSPKYLFRKEGQNVTLSCEQNLNHDAMYWYRQDPGQGLRLIYYSQIVNDFQKGDIAEGYSVSREKKESFPLTVTSAQKNPTAFYLCASSISQNTDTQYFGPGTRLTVL.

This chain links TRBV14 with TRBJ2-1, with D maybe TRBD1 (6 bases). The CDR3 spans 16 residues. Trimming left V 1 base short and J 0 bases short, with 10 bases between. Germline V lookup: CDR1 SGHDN, CDR2 FVKESK. The CDR3 region is CASSQVGHTSYNEQFF. Here the CDR3 DNA reads TGTGCCAGCAGCCAAGTGGGACACACCTCCTACAATGAGCAGTTCTTC.

The chain recombines TRBV24-1 with TRBJ2-1; 8 bases line up with TRBD2. The V gene end was trimmed by 5 bases and the J gene end by 0 bases; junction bases not matched to a gene: 5. The CDR3 has 16 residues. Germline lookup yields CDR1 KGHDR and CDR2 SFDVKD. CDR3 in amino acids: CATSVGGGPSYNEQFF. CDR3 nucleotide sequence: TGTGCCACCAGTGTGGGCGGGGGGCCCTCCTACAATGAGCAGTTCTTC.

The rearrangement links TRBV3-1 (or the pseudogene TRBV3-2) to TRBJ2-5, with 7 bases identical to TRBD1. CDR3 length: 20 residues. Germline CDR1 is LGHDT and CDR2 is YNNKEL (reference sequence). With V trimmed by 3 bases and J by 0 bases, 19 bases remained unmatched. CDR3 protein: CASSQRNPGQIMRDQETQYF. The DNA for the CDR3 is TGTGCCAGCAGCCAGCGAAACCCGGGACAGATCATGAGGGACCAAGAGACCCAGTACTTC.

This chain connects TRBV25-1 to TRBJ2-4, with 7 bases lining up with TRBD1. In germline, CDR1 is MGHDK, CDR2 SYGVNS. J was trimmed by 6 bases and V by 3 bases; bases with no gene match: 8. The CDR3 is 15 residues long. The CDR3 nucleotides read TGTGCCAGCAGTGAGCCCCGACAGGGTATAAACATTCAGTACTTC. Amino acid sequence: CASSEPRQGINIQYF.

This clone was picked up a small number of times. The chain is built from TRBV24-1 and TRBJ2-1, with TRBD2 matching 13 bases. The CDR3 covers 18 residues. J lost 3 bases, V lost 4 bases, and 8 bases had no gene match. Per the germline V gene, CDR1 is KGHDR and CDR2 is SFDVKD. The CDR3 DNA sequence: TGTGCCACCAGTGAACACAGACTAGCGGGAGGCAACTACAATGAGCAGTTCTTC. Translation gives CATSEHRLAGGNYNEQFF.

The V call is TRBV27, the J call TRBJ2-3; 7 nucleotides line up with TRBD2. Germline V lookup: CDR1 MNHEY, CDR2 SMNVEV (reference sequence). The J segment lost 2 bases and the V segment lost 5 bases, leaving 13 bases of the junction unmatched. This CDR3 is 17 amino acids long. Here the CDR3 DNA reads TGTGCCAGCAGTCCGCTCCCGGGGAGCGGGGCCACAGATACGCAGTATTTT. This sequence encodes CASSPLPGSGATDTQYF.

The chain carries TRBV15 and TRBJ2-7, with 12 positions matching TRBD2. This CDR3 has 17 residues. Trimming removed 3 bases from V and 0 bases from J; junction bases left unmatched: 6. Germline-derived CDR1 and CDR2 are LNHNV and YYDKDF (reference sequence). The CDR3 protein is CATSSGLAGLGSYEQYF. The DNA for the CDR3 is TGTGCCACCAGCAGTGGACTAGCGGGACTTGGCTCCTACGAGCAGTACTTC.